This is a list of T cell receptor beta chains from one sample in a study of post-analysis software for immune sequencing data. TCRdb itself ran the PCR reads through MiXCR, one entry per CDR3 protein. Of roughly 540,000 distinct CDR3 sequences listed, around a third are singletons. Sequencing input: blood. These TCRs come from a girl aged 2-17 years with multiple sclerosis. The CDR3 runs from the conserved cysteine through the conserved F or W. D genes are given only for firm matches. Rows may omit the clone size; those that give it use once, few, many or a size class.

j_call,cdr3_length,clone_size,d_call,v_call,cdr3_aa,cdr3_nt
TRBJ2-3,15,few,TRBD2,TRBV20-1,CSATGHSGFTDTQYF,TGCAGTGCTACCGGTCATAGCGGGTTCACAGATACGCAGTATTTT
TRBJ2-3,15,few,TRBD1,TRBV5-1,CASSSGQAVADTQYF,TGCGCCAGCAGCTCTGGACAGGCAGTCGCGGATACGCAGTATTTT
TRBJ2-5,14,-,-,TRBV20-1,CSAPGRRPQETQYF,TGCAGTGCCCCTGGGAGACGGCCACAAGAGACCCAGTACTTC
TRBJ1-4,16,-,TRBD1,TRBV14,CASNTGGVATNEKLFF,TGTGCCAGCAACACAGGGGGTGTTGCAACTAATGAAAAACTGTTTTTT
TRBJ1-5,15,-,TRBD1,TRBV7-2,CASSLSGTGRQPQHF,TGTGCCAGCAGCTTAAGTGGGACAGGGCGCCAGCCCCAGCATTTT
TRBJ2-1,16,many,TRBD2,TRBV4-2,CASSQVTRGGDNEQFF,TGTGCCAGCAGCCAAGTTACGCGGGGGGGAGACAATGAGCAGTTCTTC
TRBJ2-4,18,once,TRBD2,TRBV15,CATSLTSGGSITKNIQYF,TGTGCCACCAGCCTAACTAGCGGGGGGTCCATAACCAAAAACATTCAGTACTTC
TRBJ2-2,15,-,-,TRBV11-2,CASSLSGAYTGELFF,TGTGCCAGCAGCTTATCAGGGGCTTACACCGGGGAGCTGTTTTTT
TRBJ1-2,14,-,TRBD1,TRBV29-1,CSTLTGGLGYGYTF,TGCAGCACCCTGACAGGGGGTCTGGGCTATGGCTACACCTTC
TRBJ1-3,12,-,-,TRBV29-1,CSVEQGRNTIYF,TGCAGCGTTGAACAGGGCCGAAACACCATATATTTT
TRBJ2-7,14,many,TRBD1,TRBV10-3,CAISEGTGVYEQYF,TGTGCCATCAGTGAAGGGACAGGGGTTTACGAGCAGTACTTC
TRBJ1-4,14,once,-,TRBV12-3/TRBV12-4,CASSFRWGNEKLFF,TGTGCCAGCAGTTTTCGATGGGGAAATGAAAAACTGTTTTTT
TRBJ1-2,16,few,TRBD1,TRBV7-9,CASSSDVATGNSGYTF,TGTGCCAGCAGCTCGGACGTAGCGACAGGGAATTCGGGCTACACCTTC
TRBJ2-5,14,many,TRBD2,TRBV7-2,CASSSQGLQETQYF,TGTGCCAGCAGCTCGCAGGGACTACAAGAGACCCAGTACTTC
TRBJ2-3,15,-,TRBD2,TRBV3-1,CASSLAGGPPDTQYF,TGTGCCAGCAGCCTAGCGGGGGGGCCCCCAGATACGCAGTATTTT
TRBJ2-6,16,few,-,TRBV6-5,CASSRRTDLGANVLTF,TGTGCCAGCAGCCGTCGGACGGACCTTGGGGCCAACGTCCTGACTTTC
TRBJ2-3,15,-,-,TRBV14,CASSQRQSYTDTQYF,TGTGCCAGCAGCCAACGACAGTCGTACACAGATACGCAGTATTTT
TRBJ2-7,15,few,-,TRBV4-1,CASSQEAAPFYEQYF,TGCGCCAGCAGCCAAGAAGCGGCGCCGTTCTACGAGCAGTACTTC
TRBJ1-1,15,few,-,TRBV7-9,CAGSQGGTANTEAFF,TGTGCCGGCAGCCAAGGGGGGACCGCGAACACTGAAGCTTTCTTT
TRBJ2-3,20,-,TRBD2,TRBV4-1,CASSQGLLAETGSSTDTQYF,TGCGCCAGCAGCCAGGGTTTACTAGCGGAGACAGGATCCAGCACAGATACGCAGTATTTT
TRBJ1-1,15,once,TRBD1,TRBV6-1,CASSAPTGGNTEAFF,TGTGCCAGCAGTGCGCCGACAGGGGGGAACACTGAAGCTTTCTTT
TRBJ2-7,13,-,-,TRBV29-1,CSVGIWDGLTQYF,TGCAGCGTTGGGATTTGGGACGGCTTAACCCAGTACTTC
TRBJ2-1,14,few,-,TRBV3-1,CASSQTRNNNEQFF,TGTGCCAGCAGCCAGACAAGGAATAACAATGAGCAGTTCTTC
TRBJ2-3,15,-,TRBD2,TRBV2,CASRGLADSTDTQYF,TGTGCCAGCAGAGGACTAGCGGATAGCACAGATACGCAGTATTTT
TRBJ2-1,15,few,TRBD2,TRBV7-3,CASSSLAGGVDEQFF,TGTGCCAGCAGCTCCCTAGCGGGGGGGGTCGATGAGCAGTTCTTC
TRBJ2-1,14,few,TRBD2,TRBV20-1,CSAGGRGGNNEQFF,TGCAGTGCTGGTGGGCGGGGGGGAAACAATGAGCAGTTCTTC
TRBJ2-5,13,few,TRBD2,TRBV5-1,CASRLGGAETQYF,TGCGCCAGCCGCCTGGGAGGGGCTGAGACCCAGTACTTC
TRBJ2-5,16,few,TRBD2,TRBV20-1,CSARDPSGGRQETQYF,TGCAGTGCTAGAGACCCTAGCGGGGGCCGCCAAGAGACCCAGTACTTC
TRBJ2-5,14,-,TRBD2,TRBV6-5,CASGLLADQETQYF,TGTGCCAGCGGCTTGCTAGCGGACCAAGAGACCCAGTACTTC
TRBJ2-7,13,few,-,TRBV4-1,CASSQEGYGEQYF,TGCGCCAGCAGCCAAGAAGGCTACGGCGAGCAGTACTTC
TRBJ2-5,17,-,TRBD2,TRBV3-1,CASSQWRLAGDRETQYF,TGTGCCAGCAGCCAATGGCGACTAGCGGGGGACCGGGAGACCCAGTACTTC
TRBJ2-1,15,few,TRBD2,TRBV7-8,CASRALQRETNEQFF,TGTGCCAGCAGAGCCCTACAGCGGGAAACCAATGAGCAGTTCTTC
TRBJ2-5,15,-,-,TRBV11-2,CASSSLGSDLETQYF,TGTGCCAGCAGCTCCCTAGGTTCGGATCTAGAGACCCAGTACTTC
TRBJ2-7,13,-,-,TRBV7-9,CASSLEPAYEQYF,TGTGCCAGCAGCTTAGAGCCAGCCTACGAGCAGTACTTC
TRBJ1-2,15,few,-,TRBV6-5,CASSYSILVNYGYTF,TGTGCCAGCAGTTACTCGATCTTGGTTAACTATGGCTACACCTTC
TRBJ2-4,16,few,-,TRBV7-6,CASSETYRAAKNIQYF,TGTGCCAGCAGCGAGACCTACAGGGCAGCCAAAAACATTCAGTACTTC
TRBJ2-5,13,few,-,TRBV7-9,CASSFGEQETQYF,TGTGCCAGCAGCTTCGGGGAACAAGAGACCCAGTACTTC
TRBJ2-1,17,-,TRBD2,TRBV4-1,CASSQKIAGSSYNEQCF,TGCGCCAGCAGCCAAAAGATAGCGGGGAGCTCCTACAATGAGCAGTGCTTC
TRBJ1-2,16,-,TRBD1,TRBV12-3/TRBV12-4,CASSGDRGRRVWGYTF,TGTGCCAGCAGTGGTGACAGGGGGCGCAGAGTTTGGGGCTACACCTTC